This TCR beta chain emerged from a study of blood T cell repertoires in COVID-19. Overall study context: The United States, Italy and Spain supplied acute and convalescent COVID-19 samples. T cells, B-cell-depleted T cells, or PBMCs provided the cDNA or gDNA that served as material.

Per the authors' pipeline: Amplification of reference gene primers provided the estimated nucleated cell counts. Data came from immunoSEQ multiplex PCR; TCRdb stores just in-frame clones and leaves some out. From that table come the V and J calls and clone size; the DNA was used to work out D and trimming. The table lists about 87,000 clones, over 80% of them singletons. Only one count was recorded for this clone. Germline V gives CDR1 SGHTA, CDR2 FQGNSA. V lost 4 bases, J lost 7 bases, and 14 bases lay in between. The CDR3 is 15 residues long. The specimen sequenced was peripheral blood. V gene TRBV7-2 combines with J gene TRBJ1-6; D gene uncertain. This clonotype was obtained from a woman between 65 and 79 years old with acute or convalescent COVID-19. In nucleotides, the CDR3 is TGTGCCAGCAGCTACAACGGCGCGGTCAATTCACCCCTCCACTTT. It specifies CASSYNGAVNSPLHF.